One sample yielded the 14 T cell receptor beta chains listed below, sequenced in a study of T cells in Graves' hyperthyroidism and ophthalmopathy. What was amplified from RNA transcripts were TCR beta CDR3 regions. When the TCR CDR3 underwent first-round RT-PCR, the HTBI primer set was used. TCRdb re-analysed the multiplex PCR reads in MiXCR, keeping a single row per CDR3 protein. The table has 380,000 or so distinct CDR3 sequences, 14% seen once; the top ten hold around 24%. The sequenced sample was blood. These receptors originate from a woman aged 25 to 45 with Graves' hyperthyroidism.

The CDR3 reads CASSYSQTSGPYEQYF. CDR3 DNA: TGTGCCAGCAGTTACTCTCAGACTAGCGGACCATACGAGCAGTACTTC. The chain links TRBV6-2 or TRBV6-3 to TRBJ2-7, with 9 bases lining up with TRBD2. The V gene's germline CDR1 is MNHEY and CDR2 SVGEGT. The CDR3 is 16 amino acids. V shed 0 bases, J shed 4 bases, and the junction held 7 bases outside the gene matches.

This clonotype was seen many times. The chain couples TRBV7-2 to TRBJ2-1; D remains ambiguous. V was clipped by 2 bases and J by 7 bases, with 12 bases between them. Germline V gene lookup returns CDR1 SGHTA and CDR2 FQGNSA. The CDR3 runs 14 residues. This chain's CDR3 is CASSLTGYPNEQFF. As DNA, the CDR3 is TGTGCCAGCAGCTTAACGGGCTATCCGAATGAGCAGTTCTTC.

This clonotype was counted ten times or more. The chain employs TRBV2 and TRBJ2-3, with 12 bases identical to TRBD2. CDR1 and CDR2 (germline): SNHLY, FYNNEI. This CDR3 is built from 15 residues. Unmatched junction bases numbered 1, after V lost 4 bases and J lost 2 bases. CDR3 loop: CASSGLAGATDTQYF. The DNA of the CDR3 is TGTGCCAGCAGTGGACTAGCGGGAGCCACAGATACGCAGTATTTT.

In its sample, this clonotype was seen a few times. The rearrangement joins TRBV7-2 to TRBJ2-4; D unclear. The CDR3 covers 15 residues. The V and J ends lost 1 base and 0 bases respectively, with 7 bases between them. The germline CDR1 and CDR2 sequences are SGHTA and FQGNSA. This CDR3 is CASSLGPIAKNIQYF. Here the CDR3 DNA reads TGTGCCAGCAGCTTAGGGCCAATAGCCAAAAACATTCAGTACTTC.

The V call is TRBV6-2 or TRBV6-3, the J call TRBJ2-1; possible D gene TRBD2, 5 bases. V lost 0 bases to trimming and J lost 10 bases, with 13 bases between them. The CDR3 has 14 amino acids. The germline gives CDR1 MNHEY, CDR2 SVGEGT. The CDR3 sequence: CASSYSILSGEQFF. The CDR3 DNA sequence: TGTGCCAGCAGTTACTCGATTCTGTCGGGGGAGCAGTTCTTC.

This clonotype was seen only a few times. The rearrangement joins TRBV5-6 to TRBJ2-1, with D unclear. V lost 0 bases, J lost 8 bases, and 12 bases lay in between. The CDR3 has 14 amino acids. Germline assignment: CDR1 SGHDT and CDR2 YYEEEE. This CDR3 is CASSLGVNGYEQFF. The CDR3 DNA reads TGTGCCAGCAGCTTGGGGGTAAATGGCTATGAGCAGTTCTTC. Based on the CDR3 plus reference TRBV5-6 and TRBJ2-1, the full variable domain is DAGVTQSPTHLIKTRGQQVTLRCSPKSGHDTVSWYQQALGQGPQFIFQYYEEEERQRGNFPDRFSGHQFPNYSSELNVNALLLGDSALYLCASSLGVNGYEQFFGPGTRLTVL.

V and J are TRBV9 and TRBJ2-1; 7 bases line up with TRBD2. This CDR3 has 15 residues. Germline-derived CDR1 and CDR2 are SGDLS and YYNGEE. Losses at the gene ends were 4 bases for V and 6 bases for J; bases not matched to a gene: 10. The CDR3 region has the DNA TGTGCCAGCAGCCCCCGGACTAGTGGGGGCAATGAGCAGTTCTTC. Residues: CASSPRTSGGNEQFF. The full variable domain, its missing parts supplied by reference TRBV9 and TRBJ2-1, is DSGVTQTPKHLITATGQRVTLRCSPRSGDLSVYWYQQSLDQGLQFLIQYYNGEERAKGNILERFSAQQFPDLHSELNLSSLELGDSALYFCASSPRTSGGNEQFFGPGTRLTVL.

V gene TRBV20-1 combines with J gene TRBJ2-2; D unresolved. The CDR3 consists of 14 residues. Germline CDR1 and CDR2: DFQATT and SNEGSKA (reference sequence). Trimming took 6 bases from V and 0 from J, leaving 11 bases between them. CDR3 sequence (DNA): TGCAGTGCGCCAGTGCGCGCGAACACCGGGGAGCTGTTTTTT. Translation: CSAPVRANTGELFF.

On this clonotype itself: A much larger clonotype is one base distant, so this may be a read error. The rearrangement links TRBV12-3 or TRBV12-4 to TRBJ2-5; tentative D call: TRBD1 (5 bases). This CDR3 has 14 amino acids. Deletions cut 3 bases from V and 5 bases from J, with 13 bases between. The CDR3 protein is CASSLQMGRETQYF. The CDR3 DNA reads TGTGCCAGCAGTTTGCAGATGGGGCGGGAGACCCAGTACTTC.

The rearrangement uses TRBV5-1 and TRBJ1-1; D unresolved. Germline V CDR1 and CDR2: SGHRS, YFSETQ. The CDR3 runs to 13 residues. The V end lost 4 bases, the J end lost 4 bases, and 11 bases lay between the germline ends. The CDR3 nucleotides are TGCGCCAGCAGCGCTACAGAGACCACTGAAGCTTTCTTT. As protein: CASSATETTEAFF.

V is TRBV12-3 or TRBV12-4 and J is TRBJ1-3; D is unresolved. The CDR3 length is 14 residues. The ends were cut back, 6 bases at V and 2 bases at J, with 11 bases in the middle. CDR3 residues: CASSRTSPGNTIYF. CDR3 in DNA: TGTGCCAGCAGCCGGACCAGCCCTGGAAACACCATATATTTT.

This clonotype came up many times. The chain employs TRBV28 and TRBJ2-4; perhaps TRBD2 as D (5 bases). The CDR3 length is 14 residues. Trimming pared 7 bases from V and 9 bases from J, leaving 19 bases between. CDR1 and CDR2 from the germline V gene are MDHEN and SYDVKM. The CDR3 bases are TGTGCCAGCACCAATGGTCGAGAGCGGATCATTCAGTACTTC. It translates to CASTNGRERIIQYF.

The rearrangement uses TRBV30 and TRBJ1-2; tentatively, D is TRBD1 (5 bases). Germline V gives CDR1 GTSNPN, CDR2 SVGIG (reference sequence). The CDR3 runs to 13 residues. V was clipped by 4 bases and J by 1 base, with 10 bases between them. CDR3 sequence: CAWTGTLNYGYTF. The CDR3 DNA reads TGTGCCTGGACAGGGACTCTTAACTATGGCTACACCTTC.

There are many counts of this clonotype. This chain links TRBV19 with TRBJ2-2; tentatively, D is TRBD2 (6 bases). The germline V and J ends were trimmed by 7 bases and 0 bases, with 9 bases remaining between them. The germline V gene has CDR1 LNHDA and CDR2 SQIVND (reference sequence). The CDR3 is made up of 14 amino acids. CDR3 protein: CASKTSPNTGELFF. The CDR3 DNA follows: TGTGCCAGTAAAACTAGCCCGAACACCGGGGAGCTGTTTTTT.